The 14 T cell receptor beta chains presented below share a single source sample, sequenced in a study of OX40 agonist ivuxolimab in advanced cancers. The method was immunoSEQ multiplex PCR; TCRdb's version includes in-frame clones alone and lacks a portion of them. The data contain fewer than 75,000 clones, around 86% of them singletons. The sequencing used CD4+ or CD8+ T cells sorted from blood, collected in a trial of the OX40 agonist ivuxolimab. All receptors come from an adult with an advanced solid tumor such as melanoma, head and neck, liver or kidney cancer.

V is TRBV27 and J is TRBJ2-3; TRBD2 might be the D (5 bases). This CDR3 contains 13 residues. CDR1 and CDR2 (germline): MNHEY, SMNVEV (reference sequence). With 6 bases removed from V and 6 bases from J, the gap between germline ends came to 13 bases. The CDR3 DNA follows: TGTGCCAGCAGCTACCGGAGGCAGGATACGCAGTATTTT. It is translated as CASSYRRQDTQYF.

The chain uses TRBV15 and TRBJ2-5, with 13 bases matching TRBD2. V lost 3 bases and J lost 10; bases outside the gene matches: 8. This CDR3 region has 15 residues. The germline V gene has CDR1 LNHNV and CDR2 YYDKDF (reference sequence). CDR3 loop: CATSSTGTSGAGQYF. The CDR3 DNA sequence: TGTGCCACCAGCAGTACCGGGACTAGCGGGGCGGGCCAGTACTTC.

The rearrangement links TRBV11-2 to TRBJ1-1, with D tentatively TRBD1 (6 bases). The V gene's germline CDR1 is SGHAT and CDR2 FQNNGV. CDR3 size: 17 residues. V lost 5 bases and J lost 2, with 21 bases in between. The CDR3 DNA follows: TGTGCCAGCAGCCCTTTGCCGGGGGCCCCACCCAACACTGAAGCTTTCTTT. Protein product: CASSPLPGAPPNTEAFF.

V usage is TRBV2 and J usage is TRBJ1-5; the match to TRBD1 covers 7 bases. Trimming at V came to 4 bases and at J to 6 bases, leaving 6 bases not matched to a gene. This CDR3 has 14 amino acids. The germline gives CDR1 SNHLY, CDR2 FYNNEI. CDR3 protein: CASSVQGRGQPQHF. The DNA of the CDR3 is TGTGCCAGCAGTGTACAGGGGAGGGGTCAGCCCCAGCATTTT.

This clone was counted only a few times. The chain employs TRBV9 and TRBJ1-5, with D perhaps TRBD1 (6 bases). Germline CDR1 is SGDLS and CDR2 is YYNGEE. The CDR3 runs 14 residues. Trimming left V 0 bases short and J 4 bases short, with 8 bases between. CDR3 bases: TGTGCCAGCAGCGTAGGGGACACTAATCAGCCCCAGCATTTT. Translating it yields CASSVGDTNQPQHF. Full variable domain (remainder filled in from reference TRBV9 and TRBJ1-5): DSGVTQTPKHLITATGQRVTLRCSPRSGDLSVYWYQQSLDQGLQFLIQYYNGEERAKGNILERFSAQQFPDLHSELNLSSLELGDSALYFCASSVGDTNQPQHFGDGTRLSIL.

The chain combines TRBV2 with TRBJ2-7, with a possible D match to TRBD2 (7 bases). This CDR3 contains 14 residues. V was cut by 8 bases and J by 0 bases, with 14 bases left in between. Germline V lookup: CDR1 SNHLY, CDR2 FYNNEI. CDR3 bases: TGTGCCAGCGGGGGGGGGCCCAGCTCCTACGAGCAGTACTTC. Amino acid sequence: CASGGGPSSYEQYF.

The chain recombines TRBV19 with TRBJ1-6, with D perhaps TRBD1 (5 bases). V was cut by 5 bases and J by 3 bases, with 8 bases left in between. Germline values: CDR1 LNHDA, CDR2 SQIVND (reference sequence). This CDR3 is 14 amino acids long. Written as DNA, the CDR3 is TGTGCCAGTAGTGGGGGGGGCTATAATTCACCCCTCCACTTT. It specifies CASSGGGYNSPLHF.

On this clone: A read error may produce the germline difference seen at one junction end. The rearrangement joins TRBV5-1 to TRBJ1-2; unclear D gene. This CDR3 has 12 residues. Germline-derived CDR1 and CDR2 are SGHRS and YFSETQ. The CDR3: CASSLGRGGHTF. CDR3 bases: TGCGCCAGCAGCTTGGGGAGAGGTGGCCACACCTTC.

The rearrangement links TRBV6-5 to TRBJ1-1; 7 nucleotides align to TRBD1. This CDR3 has 15 amino acids. With V trimmed by 6 bases and J by 5 bases, 12 bases remained unmatched. Germline loops: CDR1 MNHEY, CDR2 SVGAGI. CDR3 nucleotides: TGTGCCAGCAGACTCCAGGGGGATAGAAGGACTGAAGCTTTCTTT. Translating it yields CASRLQGDRRTEAFF.

This sequence joins TRBV6-6 and TRBJ2-3; 10 bases align to TRBD2. The CDR3 extends over 14 amino acids. V trimming: 10 bases; J trimming: 5 bases; junction bases outside the gene matches: 9. Germline V gene lookup returns CDR1 MNHNY and CDR2 SVGAGI (reference sequence). The CDR3 DNA is TGTGCCACCAAAAGCGGGGGGGCCAAAGATACGCAGTATTTT. Translation gives CATKSGGAKDTQYF.

The V and J genes are TRBV19 and TRBJ1-1; D is ambiguous. The germline gives CDR1 LNHDA, CDR2 SQIVND (reference sequence). CDR3 length: 14 amino acids. Between the trimmed V and J ends, which lost 7 bases and 4 bases, there was a span of 16 bases. The CDR3 DNA sequence: TGTGCCAGTAACAACGGACTCCAGAGCACTGAAGCTTTCTTT. This gives the protein CASNNGLQSTEAFF. Based on the CDR3 plus reference TRBV19 and TRBJ1-1, the full variable domain is DGGITQSPKYLFRKEGQNVTLSCEQNLNHDAMYWYRQDPGQGLRLIYYSQIVNDFQKGDIAEGYSVSREKKESFPLTVTSAQKNPTAFYLCASNNGLQSTEAFFGQGTRLTVV.

This chain links TRBV5-6 with TRBJ2-3; TRBD1 or TRBD2 may be the D gene (6 bases each). Germline V lookup: CDR1 SGHDT, CDR2 YYEEEE. This CDR3 is 16 amino acids long. The V and J ends lost 0 bases and 4 bases respectively, with 15 bases between them. CDR3 sequence: CASSLVEGGTSDTQYF. CDR3 in DNA: TGTGCCAGCAGCTTGGTCGAGGGGGGTACCTCAGATACGCAGTATTTT.

The rearrangement uses TRBV5-1 and TRBJ2-5; D is unresolved. The germline V gene encodes CDR1 SGHRS and CDR2 YFSETQ. The length of the CDR3 is 14 residues. Trimming pared 3 bases from V and 5 bases from J, leaving 14 bases between. The CDR3 loop reads CASSSGAPPETQYF. The DNA for the CDR3 is TGCGCCAGCAGCTCCGGAGCCCCACCGGAGACCCAGTACTTC.

J is TRBJ1-6 and V is TRBV6-5; 7 nucleotides match TRBD1. This CDR3 contains 13 residues. J gave up 10 bases and V 7 bases, and 7 bases lay outside the gene matches. CDR1 is MNHEY and CDR2 is SVGAGI in the germline V gene. The DNA of the CDR3 is TGTGCCAGCACCGACAGGGATGTGTCACCCCTCCACTTT. The encoded protein is CASTDRDVSPLHF.